Presented here are 5 T cell receptor beta chains from one specimen sequenced in a study of Ad26.COV2.S vaccination and SARS-CoV-2 variants. Treatment indicated: 15 to 20 received Ad26.COV2.S at low or high dose, single or two shots; 5 received placebo; per-sample allocation not given. Each sample was drawn 63 days after the first injection (of vaccine or placebo). Produced via immunoSEQ multiplex PCR; TCRdb's table is partial and in-frame only. The sample consists of some 370,000 clones, 83% of them appearing once. The input for sequencing was peripheral blood, taken in a trial of Ad26.COV2.S vaccine versus placebo. Source of these receptors: a person aged 18-60 years who received the Ad26.COV2.S COVID-19 vaccine or a placebo.

This clone was observed many times. The chain has TRBV3-1 (or the pseudogene TRBV3-2) and TRBJ1-1; D unclear. The CDR3 has 15 amino acids. V was shortened by 4 bases and J by 5 bases, with 17 bases between the two germline ends. CDR1 LGHDT and CDR2 YNNKEL come from the germline V gene (reference sequence). The DNA of the CDR3 is TGTGCCAGCAGCCCCTTCACCAGCCTGAGAACTGAAGCTTTCTTT. Its translation: CASSPFTSLRTEAFF.

A note on this clone: A read error may account for a junction end that differs from germline. The chain combines TRBV11-3 with TRBJ1-1; tentatively, D is TRBD1 (6 bases). The length of the CDR3 is 13 residues. Germline V gene lookup returns CDR1 SGHNT and CDR2 YENEEA. The CDR3 sequence: CASRLAGVTEAFF. CDR3 coding DNA: TGTGCCAGCAGGTTAGCAGGGGTCACTGAAGCTTTCTTT.

The chain couples TRBV9 to TRBJ1-1; D is unclear. This CDR3 region has 12 residues. V was shortened by 3 bases and J by 5 bases, with 8 bases between the two germline ends. Germline CDR1 SGDLS, CDR2 YYNGEE. As DNA, the CDR3 is TGTGCCAGCAGCGGATTCGCGACTGAAGCTTTCTTT. This gives the protein CASSGFATEAFF.

This chain uses TRBV19 with TRBJ1-6, with D possibly TRBD1 on 5 matching bases. The CDR3 runs 15 residues. Trimming left V 5 bases short and J 4 bases short, with 12 bases between. Germline CDR1 LNHDA, CDR2 SQIVND (reference sequence). The CDR3 is CASSPEGWYNSPLHF. The CDR3 nucleotides read TGTGCCAGTAGTCCCGAGGGGTGGTATAATTCACCCCTCCACTTT.

This clone appeared once. This chain links TRBV19 with TRBJ1-5; D is unclear. The CDR3 runs 13 residues. CDR1 LNHDA and CDR2 SQIVND come from the germline V gene (reference sequence). V dropped 4 bases and J dropped 3 bases, with 7 bases sitting between them. As DNA, the CDR3 is TGTGCCAGTAGTAGACCCTACAATCAGCCCCAGCATTTT. This encodes CASSRPYNQPQHF.